A single sample gave rise to the 21 T cell receptor beta chains below, sequenced in a study of blood T cells in healthy people across ages. Combining a sample-barcoded 5' primer with a J-beta primer mix, a second PCR ran for roughly 6 to 11 cycles. TCRdb ran MiXCR on the 5' RACE reads and lists one entry per CDR3 protein. The sample consists of around 1,000,000 distinct CDR3 sequences, almost 25% of them appearing once. These data also formed part of another study, on T cells of mothers and their children.

Input material: blood. The receptors derive from a girl aged 2 to 10 in good health.

A few counts support this clonotype. The gene calls are TRBV12-3 or TRBV12-4 and TRBJ2-7; D possibly uses TRBD1 or TRBD2 (6 bases each). The CDR3 has 13 residues. V was pared by 3 bases and J by 6 bases, with 12 bases between. The CDR3 is CASSFGGHGEQYF. DNA for the CDR3: TGTGCCAGCAGTTTTGGGGGGCATGGCGAGCAGTACTTC.

This clonotype was seen many times. The chain links TRBV20-1 to TRBJ2-3, with D tentatively TRBD2 (6 bases). Deletions cut 3 bases from V and 4 bases from J, with 11 bases between. The CDR3 consists of 13 residues. Per germline, CDR1 DFQATT and CDR2 SNEGSKA (reference sequence). The CDR3 DNA sequence: TGCAGTGCTAGCGGGAGTAACTCAGATACGCAGTATTTT. It yields the protein CSASGSNSDTQYF.

The V gene is TRBV7-9, the J gene TRBJ2-7, with 10 bases aligning to TRBD1. The ends lost 1 base at V and 0 bases at J; junction bases unmatched: 3. The CDR3 covers 16 residues. Germline CDR1 SEHNR, CDR2 FQNEAQ (reference sequence). CDR3 DNA: TGTGCCAGCAGCTTAGTTGGGACAGGGGTCTCCTACGAGCAGTACTTC. Translated: CASSLVGTGVSYEQYF.

The chain is built from TRBV20-1 and TRBJ1-2, with D possibly matching TRBD1 (6 bases). Per germline, CDR1 DFQATT and CDR2 SNEGSKA (reference sequence). V was cut by 5 bases and J by 4 bases, with 14 bases left in between. The CDR3 has 13 amino acids. CDR3 coding DNA: TGCAGTGCTCGCCCTTTAGGGGGCTATGGCTACACCTTC. Its protein product is CSARPLGGYGYTF.

This clonotype was seen a handful of times. The V call is TRBV20-1, the J call TRBJ2-1; 9 bases map to TRBD2. After removal of 0 bases from V and 3 bases from J, the junction contained 9 bases not matched to a gene. CDR1 and CDR2 (germline): DFQATT, SNEGSKA (reference sequence). There are 17 residues in the CDR3. CDR3 bases: TGCAGTGCTAGAGATTCGGGAGCTAGCGGGAACTACAATGAGCAGTTCTTC. Translated: CSARDSGASGNYNEQFF.

The CDR3 DNA reads as TGTGCCACCAGCAGGGTTGGGGGAACGTACCAAGAGACCCAGTACTTC. It translates to CATSRVGGTYQETQYF. The chain combines TRBV15 with TRBJ2-5; perhaps D is TRBD1 or TRBD2 (5 bases each). This CDR3 region has 16 residues. CDR1 is LNHNV and CDR2 is YYDKDF in the germline V gene (reference sequence). V was shortened by 3 bases and J by 0 bases, with 14 bases between the two germline ends.

The J gene is TRBJ2-5, the V gene TRBV5-1; D perhaps matches TRBD2 (5 bases). With the DNA end fitting TRBJ2-1 better, the J assignment may be wrong. Per the germline V gene, CDR1 is SGHRS and CDR2 is YFSETQ. There are 13 residues in the CDR3. In DNA form, the CDR3 reads TGCGCCAGCAGCTTTAGCGTCGACAATGAGCAGTTCTTC. Protein sequence: CASSFSVDNEQFF.

This chain connects TRBV7-2 to TRBJ2-5; the D gene is possibly TRBD2 (5 bases). The J call may be in error: the DNA end matches TRBJ2-1 better. Per the germline V gene, CDR1 is SGHTA and CDR2 is FQGNSA. The CDR3 length is 15 residues. The CDR3 region has the DNA TGTGCCAGCAGCAACCCGGACTGGTATCGCAATGAGCAGTTCTTC. Protein product: CASSNPDWYRNEQFF.

CDR3 DNA sequence: TGTGCCAGCAGCCCGAGGACAGGGGGAAGCACAGATACGCAGTATTTT. It is translated as CASSPRTGGSTDTQYF. The gene calls are TRBV11-3 and TRBJ2-3, with 10 bases identical to TRBD1. Germline V gene data show CDR1 as SGHNT and CDR2 as YENEEA. V was pared by 5 bases and J by 0 bases, with 5 bases of the junction left unmatched. CDR3 length: 16 amino acids.

The gene calls are TRBV28 and TRBJ1-4; 7 bases map to TRBD1. Looked up from germline, CDR1 is MDHEN and CDR2 is SYDVKM. The V gene end was trimmed by 2 bases and the J gene end by 13 bases; junction bases not matched to a gene: 4. The CDR3 extends over 12 amino acids. The CDR3 loop reads CASSLGTVGLFF. CDR3 DNA sequence: TGTGCCAGCAGTTTAGGGACAGTCGGACTGTTTTTT.

This clonotype was detected a few times. The CDR3 DNA follows: TGCAGCGCCTCAGGGAGTTTTATGAACACTGAAGCTTTCTTT. Its protein is CSASGSFMNTEAFF. This chain links TRBV29-1 with TRBJ1-1; maybe TRBD1 (5 bases). CDR3 size: 14 residues. Looked up from germline, CDR1 is SQVTM and CDR2 is ANQGSEA. Trimming left V 7 bases short and J 0 bases short, with 15 bases between.

This clonotype turned up a few times. The chain combines TRBV7-6 with TRBJ2-4; TRBD2 is a possible D gene (6 bases). V was trimmed by 3 bases and J by 7 bases, leaving 13 bases between them. The germline CDR1 and CDR2 sequences are SGHVS and FNYEAQ. The CDR3 has 14 amino acids. Here the CDR3 reads CASSLDSGNNIQYF. The DNA of the CDR3 is TGTGCCAGCAGCTTGGATAGCGGCAACAACATTCAGTACTTC.

This clonotype was observed a few times. This chain joins TRBV25-1 and TRBJ1-1, with D hard to call. V was trimmed by 7 bases and J by 1 base, leaving 4 bases between them. The CDR3 is made up of 11 amino acids. The germline gives CDR1 MGHDK, CDR2 SYGVNS. CDR3 loop: CASTGNTEAFF. The CDR3 DNA reads TGTGCCAGCACCGGGAACACTGAAGCTTTCTTT.

This chain connects TRBV20-1 to TRBJ2-7; no clear D. The germline V and J ends were trimmed by 0 bases and 6 bases, with 6 bases remaining between them. The germline V gene encodes CDR1 DFQATT and CDR2 SNEGSKA (reference sequence). CDR3 length equals 11 residues. The CDR3 loop is CSARDHVEQYF. As DNA, the CDR3 is TGCAGTGCTAGAGATCATGTCGAGCAGTACTTC.

The V gene is TRBV14, the J gene TRBJ2-3; D is ambiguous. Germline-derived CDR1 and CDR2 are SGHDN and FVKESK. The length of the CDR3 is 12 residues. V lost 1 base, J lost 7 bases, and 6 bases lay in between. The CDR3 here is CASSQAINTQYF. CDR3 bases: TGTGCCAGCAGCCAAGCGATCAATACGCAGTATTTT.

This clonotype was seen a few times. The V call is TRBV29-1, the J call TRBJ2-7, with 11 bases that match TRBD1. V trimming: 2 bases; J trimming: 4 bases; junction bases outside the gene matches: 4. Germline values: CDR1 SQVTM, CDR2 ANQGSEA. The length of the CDR3 is 14 residues. The CDR3 spells CSVERTGGSYEQYF. The CDR3 coding sequence is TGCAGCGTTGAAAGGACAGGGGGCTCTTACGAGCAGTACTTC.

The CDR3 bases are TGTGCCAGTAGACCGCACATGAACACTGAAGCTTTCTTT. Translation: CASRPHMNTEAFF. The chain carries TRBV19 and TRBJ1-1; D is uncertain. Germline V gene lookup returns CDR1 LNHDA and CDR2 SQIVND (reference sequence). V gave up 6 bases and J gave up 0 bases, with 8 bases separating them. The CDR3 consists of 13 residues. Full variable domain (missing parts from reference TRBV19 and TRBJ1-1): DGGITQSPKYLFRKEGQNVTLSCEQNLNHDAMYWYRQDPGQGLRLIYYSQIVNDFQKGDIAEGYSVSREKKESFPLTVTSAQKNPTAFYLCASRPHMNTEAFFGQGTRLTVV.

Worth noting for this clonotype: At one of its ends the junction is not consistent with the germline gene, which may arise from a read error. The chain is built from TRBV7-7 and TRBJ2-5; the D gene is possibly TRBD1 (6 bases). Near its end, the DNA agrees better with TRBJ2-1, so the J call may be wrong. From germline, CDR1 is SSHAT and CDR2 FNYEAQ (reference sequence). The CDR3 contains 14 residues. The CDR3 here is CASSLWYGQNEQFF. The CDR3 DNA follows: TGTGCTAGCAGCTTATGGTATGGACAGAATGAGCAGTTCTTC.

This clonotype was seen more than once but under ten times. The chain is built from TRBV3-1 and TRBJ2-7; TRBD2 aligns across 9 bases. V shed 3 bases and J 0 bases; nucleotides not matched to a gene: 3. The CDR3 loop spans 15 amino acids. Germline V gene lookup returns CDR1 LGHDT and CDR2 YNNKEL (reference sequence). The CDR3 spells CASSHSGGSSYEQYF. CDR3 sequence (DNA): TGTGCCAGCAGCCATAGCGGGGGAAGCTCCTACGAGCAGTACTTC.

The V call is TRBV3-1, the J call TRBJ2-1; the D is unclear. The CDR3 is 15 amino acids. V gave up 2 bases and J gave up 5 bases, with 13 bases separating them. Germline CDR1 is LGHDT and CDR2 is YNNKEL (reference sequence). CDR3 sequence: CASSQIAASHNEQFF. The CDR3 nucleotides are TGTGCCAGCAGCCAAATCGCGGCCTCTCACAATGAGCAGTTCTTC.

The chain recombines TRBV2 with TRBJ2-5, with 9 bases lining up with TRBD2. Losses at the gene ends were 6 bases for V and 2 bases for J; bases not matched to a gene: 10. The CDR3 spans 16 residues. In germline, CDR1 is SNHLY, CDR2 FYNNEI. The CDR3 reads CASSRGLATNQETQYF. DNA of the CDR3: TGTGCCAGCAGCCGGGGACTAGCCACGAATCAAGAGACCCAGTACTTC.